Detailed here is one T cell receptor (beta chain). These data are taken from a study of cytomegalovirus exposure and HLA in healthy donors. Amplification used 60 Vbeta primers and 13 Jbeta primers. Produced via immunoSEQ multiplex PCR; TCRdb's table is partial and in-frame only. The sample holds under 95,000 clones; around 82% are singletons and the top ten take under 1.2%. V was clipped by 8 bases and J by 5 bases, with 13 bases between them. This CDR3 region has 13 residues. Germline V lookup: CDR1 KGHSH, CDR2 LQKENI. The chain joins TRBV18 to TRBJ2-1; D might be TRBD2 (6 bases). The clonotype comes from a male donor in good health and CMV-seronegative. Sequenced input: PBMCs. CDR3 sequence reads: CASGSGLHNEQFF. CDR3 nucleotides: TGTGCCAGCGGGAGCGGGCTCCACAATGAGCAGTTCTTC. Full variable domain (missing parts from reference TRBV18 and TRBJ2-1): NAGVMQNPRHLVRRRGQEARLRCSPMKGHSHVYWYRQLPEEGLKFMVYLQKENIIDESGMPKERFSAEFPKEGPSILRIQQVVRGDSAAYFCASGSGLHNEQFFGPGTRLTVL.